This T cell receptor beta chain was profiled in a study of patients and donors after allogeneic stem cell transplantation. A few counts support this clonotype. TCRdb reprocessed the RT-PCR reads via MiXCR and lists one record per CDR3 protein. In the table there are roughly 180,000 distinct CDR3 sequences, 41% of which are singletons. The CDR3 extends over 13 amino acids. V was clipped by 3 bases and J by 3 bases, with 11 bases between them. CDR1 and CDR2 from the germline V gene are DFQATT and SNEGSKA (reference sequence). The sequence came from a human donor who was either an allogeneic HSCT recipient or a stem cell or donor lymphocyte infusion donor (not recorded which). It is not recorded whose cells these are; they may come from a transplant donor. This chain connects TRBV20-1 to TRBJ1-2; a possible D gene is TRBD1 (6 bases). What was sequenced was blood, either unsorted or a sorted T cell fraction (not recorded which). The DNA for the CDR3 is TGCAGTGCTAGTGAGGGGGGCCACTATGGCTACACCTTC. Protein sequence: CSASEGGHYGYTF.